Listed below are T cell receptor beta chains from one sample, sequenced in a study of blood T cell repertoires in COVID-19. Clones were read by immunoSEQ multiplex PCR, and TCRdb kept only the in-frame ones, dropping some. The sample yields fewer than 300,000 clones, approximately 81% seen once. The sample comprised PBMCs or T cells enriched from blood (not recorded which). Receptor source: a woman between 45 and 60 years old who had recovered from COVID-19. The CDR3 runs from the conserved cysteine through the conserved F or W. D genes are given only for firm matches. Clone size is not always given. Where it is, it says once, few, many or a class for expanded clones.

NA | TRBD2 | TRBJ2-7 | TRBV5-4 | TGTGCCAGCAGCTTGGCTAGCGGGAGAGTAGGAGAGCAGTACTTC | CASSLASGRVGEQYF
NA | NA | TRBJ1-1 | TRBV19 | TGTGCCAGTAGTAGAAAACAGGACACTGAAGCTTTCTTT | CASSRKQDTEAFF
NA | NA | TRBJ1-2 | TRBV5-4 | TGTGCCAGCAGCTTGTTACAGGGAAACTATGGCTACACCTTC | CASSLLQGNYGYTF
NA | TRBD1 | TRBJ1-1 | TRBV18 | TGTGCCAGCTCACCACGACAGGGGGTACCTGAAGCTTTCTTT | CASSPRQGVPEAFF
NA | NA | TRBJ1-1 | TRBV3-1/TRBV3-2 | TGTGCCAGCAGCACAACCTTGGGCGGGGGGAACACTGAAGCTTTCTTT | CASSTTLGGGNTEAFF
NA | NA | TRBJ1-1 | TRBV11-2 | TGTGCCAGCAGCTTAGGGTTGACAGGCCAAGCTTTCTTT | CASSLGLTGQAFF
NA | NA | TRBJ1-5 | TRBV15 | TGTGCCACCAGCACCAGGCGGGGCTTCAATCAGCCCCAGCATTTT | CATSTRRGFNQPQHF
few | NA | TRBJ2-1 | TRBV9 | TGTGCCAGCAGCGTAGCTACTCGGGTGAATGAGCAGTTCTTC | CASSVATRVNEQFF
NA | TRBD1 | TRBJ1-6 | TRBV19 | TGTGCCAGTAGTGTTGACAGGGGGACTAGATCACCCCTCCACTTT | CASSVDRGTRSPLHF
NA | TRBD2 | TRBJ2-7 | TRBV28 | TGTGCCAGCAGTCCCGGACTAGCGGGGGTACAAGAGCAGTACTTC | CASSPGLAGVQEQYF
NA | NA | TRBJ2-3 | TRBV20-1 | TGCAGTGCTAGTCAGGCGGGAACTTGGTCTGATACGCAGTATTTT | CSASQAGTWSDTQYF
NA | TRBD1 | TRBJ2-1 | TRBV28 | TGTGCCAGCAGTATCAGACAGGGGGCGCGAAATGAGCAGTTCTTC | CASSIRQGARNEQFF
NA | TRBD1 | TRBJ2-1 | TRBV19 | TGTGCCAGTAGTCCCAGACAGGGTGCCTACAATGAGCAGTTCTTC | CASSPRQGAYNEQFF
NA | NA | TRBJ2-2 | TRBV14 | TGTGCCAGCAGCCAAGAACAGGGCAACACCGGGGAGCTGTTTTTT | CASSQEQGNTGELFF
NA | TRBD1 | TRBJ1-1 | TRBV5-4 | TGTGCCAGCAGCTTGGGGGGACAGGGGATAGAAGCTTTCTTT | CASSLGGQGIEAFF
NA | NA | TRBJ2-7 | TRBV15 | TGTGCCACCAGCAGAGCGAGGGTCCACGAGCAGTACTTC | CATSRARVHEQYF
NA | NA | TRBJ2-5 | TRBV12-3/TRBV12-4 | TGTGCCAGCAGCCCTATCGGGGAAGAGACCCAGTACTTC | CASSPIGEETQYF
NA | NA | TRBJ2-5 | TRBV7-3 | TGTGCCAGCAGCTTCGGGGTGGGGGAGACCCAGTACTTC | CASSFGVGETQYF
NA | NA | TRBJ1-2 | TRBV12-3/TRBV12-4 | TGTGCCAGCACCCTTTCAGAGACAGTGAGCTACACCTTC | CASTLSETVSYTF
few | TRBD1 | TRBJ1-1 | TRBV19 | TGTGCCAGTAGTAATCAGGGGGCGGACACTGAAGCTTTCTTT | CASSNQGADTEAFF
NA | NA | TRBJ2-5 | TRBV19 | TGTGCCAGTAGTAACATAGCGGAAGAGACCCAGTACTTC | CASSNIAEETQYF
NA | NA | TRBJ1-5 | TRBV20-1 | TGCAGTGCTAGTCTTCAAACAGGGAGAAATCAGCCCCAGCATTTT | CSASLQTGRNQPQHF
NA | NA | TRBJ2-2 | TRBV14 | TGTGCCAGCAGCCAAGTGCGCACTATCACCGGGGAGCTGTTTTTT | CASSQVRTITGELFF
NA | NA | TRBJ1-1 | TRBV30 | TGTGCCTGGAGTGGCAGGGGCGCTGAAGCTTTCTTT | CAWSGRGAEAFF
NA | TRBD2 | TRBJ2-3 | TRBV19 | TGTGCCAGTAGTATAGAACCAGCGGGGTTCACAGATACGCAGTATTTT | CASSIEPAGFTDTQYF
once | NA | TRBJ1-1 | TRBV6-5 | TGTGCCAGCAGTCCCCGACAGGAGAGAGGAGCTTTCTTT | CASSPRQERGAFF
NA | TRBD1 | TRBJ1-1 | TRBV19 | TGTGCCAGTAGTGCGGACAGGGAGACTGAAGCTTTCTTT | CASSADRETEAFF
once | TRBD2 | TRBJ2-2 | TRBV9 | TGTGCCAGCAGCCCGAGACTAGCGGGAGACACCGGGGAGCTGTTTTTT | CASSPRLAGDTGELFF
NA | NA | TRBJ2-1 | TRBV7-9 | TGTGCCAGCACCCTCGACTCTGCTAATGAGCAGTTCTTC | CASTLDSANEQFF
NA | TRBD2 | TRBJ2-5 | TRBV30 | TGTGCCTGGAGTGTACCGGCGGGGGGCCAAGAGACCCAGTACTTC | CAWSVPAGGQETQYF
NA | TRBD1 | TRBJ2-7 | TRBV2 | TGTGCCAGCAAATTACGGGACAGTCAGTCCGGCGAGCAGTACTTC | CASKLRDSQSGEQYF
NA | NA | TRBJ1-5 | TRBV28 | TGTGCCAGCAGTTTACAGGTTTGGCAGCCCCAGCATTTT | CASSLQVWQPQHF
NA | NA | TRBJ1-4 | TRBV2 | TGTGCCAGCAGTGAACGGGACATTTCAACTAATGAAAAACTGTTTTTT | CASSERDISTNEKLFF
once | NA | TRBJ2-7 | TRBV18 | TGTGCCAGCTCACAATTGCAGGGCTCATCCTACGAGCAGTACTTC | CASSQLQGSSYEQYF
NA | NA | TRBJ1-3 | TRBV3-1/TRBV3-2 | TGTGCCAGCACCCATGGGGGCTTAAGGAACACCATATATTTT | CASTHGGLRNTIYF
few | NA | TRBJ1-6 | TRBV7-6 | TGTGCCAGCAGGATCCCGCTAGACAGGCTCCCCTATTCACCCCTCCACTTT | CASRIPLDRLPYSPLHF
medium-sized | TRBD2 | TRBJ2-1 | TRBV7-9 | TGTGCCAGCAGCCCCGGGAGACTAGCGGGAGGCTACAATGAGCAGTTCTTC | CASSPGRLAGGYNEQFF
NA | TRBD1 | TRBJ2-7 | TRBV12-3/TRBV12-4 | TGTGCCAGCAGTTTTGGACAGGGCTACGAGCAGTACTTC | CASSFGQGYEQYF
NA | TRBD2 | TRBJ2-2 | TRBV10-2 | TGCGCCACCCGGGTAGCGGGAGTGGGGGAGCTGTTTTTT | CATRVAGVGELFF
NA | NA | TRBJ1-1 | TRBV5-1 | TGCGCCAGCAGCTTACAGGATAACACTGAAGCTTTCTTT | CASSLQDNTEAFF
NA | NA | TRBJ2-7 | TRBV4-1 | TGCGCCAGCAGCCACGGACAGATACATACCTACGAGCAGTACTTC | CASSHGQIHTYEQYF
NA | TRBD1 | TRBJ2-1 | TRBV30 | TGTGCCTGGAGCCGGGACAGGACATCAAATGAGCAGTTCTTC | CAWSRDRTSNEQFF
NA | NA | TRBJ2-1 | TRBV5-1 | TGCGCCAGCAGCTTAGGGCAGGGCTCCTACAATGAGCAGTTCTTC | CASSLGQGSYNEQFF
NA | NA | TRBJ1-1 | TRBV4-3 | TGCGCCAGCAGCCAAGTAAGCGGGGTAACTGAAGCTTTCTTT | CASSQVSGVTEAFF